A single T cell receptor beta chain is shown here with its context. Participants came from some 23 US areas, aged roughly 18 to 95 years. Assignments of participants to cohorts depended upon their own reported clinical history. This sample stems from a study of blood T cell repertoires in COVID-19. Study summary: Some COVID-19 samples were acute and others convalescent; all came from the United States, Italy and Spain.

Per germline, CDR1 SGHRS and CDR2 YFSETQ. Trimming at V came to 2 bases and at J to 2 bases, leaving 5 bases not matched to a gene. The CDR3 totals 15 residues. Under the authors' procedure: Amplification from reference gene primers served as the basis for estimated nucleated cell counts. Repertoires were generated with immunoSEQ multiplex PCR, while TCRdb's copy carries only in-frame clones and drops some. V and J calls and clone size are those listed in that table; D and trimming were worked out from the DNA. The sample lists about 200,000 clones, roughly 82% occurring once. The sequencing sample was made of PBMCs or T cells enriched from blood (not recorded which). This clonotype was sampled from a woman aged 55-69 years with acute COVID-19. The rearrangement links TRBV5-1 to TRBJ1-2, with 8 nucleotides matching TRBD1. CDR3 nucleotides: TGCGCCAGCAGCTTAGACAGGGGATCAAACTATGGCTACACCTTC. Amino acids: CASSLDRGSNYGYTF.